This T cell receptor (beta chain) was documented in a study of cytomegalovirus exposure and HLA in healthy donors. General observations from the study: Cytomegalovirus-associated status was assigned to 164 TCR beta chains.

The study ran its PCR with 60 Vbeta and 13 Jbeta primers. Profiling relied on immunoSEQ multiplex PCR, and the TCRdb table lists in-frame clones only, not all of them. In the table there are more than 95,000 clones, approximately 72% of which are singletons. This clone was detected once. As yet, its antigen is unknown. The CDR3 contains 14 residues. The trim removed 7 bases at V and 6 bases at J, leaving 8 bases unmatched. Germline values: CDR1 SGHTA, CDR2 FQGNSA. The specimen was PBMCs. The chain carries TRBV7-2 and TRBJ1-1; 10 bases are a match to TRBD1. The receptor comes from a man aged 25 to 40 in good health and CMV-seronegative. CDR3 loop: CASTRQGALAEAFF. CDR3 nucleotides: TGTGCCAGCACCAGACAGGGGGCGCTTGCTGAAGCTTTCTTT.